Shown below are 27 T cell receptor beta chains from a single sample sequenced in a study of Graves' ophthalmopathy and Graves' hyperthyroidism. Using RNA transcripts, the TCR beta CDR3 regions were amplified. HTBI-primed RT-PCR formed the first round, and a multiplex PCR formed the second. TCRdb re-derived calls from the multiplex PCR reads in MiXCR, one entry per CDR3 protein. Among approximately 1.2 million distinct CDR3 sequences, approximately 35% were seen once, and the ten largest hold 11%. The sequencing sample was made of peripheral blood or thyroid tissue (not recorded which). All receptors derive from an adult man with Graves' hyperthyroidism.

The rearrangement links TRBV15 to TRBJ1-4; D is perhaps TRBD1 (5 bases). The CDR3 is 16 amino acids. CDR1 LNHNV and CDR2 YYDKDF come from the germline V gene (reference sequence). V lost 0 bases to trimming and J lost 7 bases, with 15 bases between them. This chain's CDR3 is CATSRDLQGSFEKLFF. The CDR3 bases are TGTGCCACCAGCAGAGATCTGCAGGGCTCCTTTGAAAAACTGTTTTTT.

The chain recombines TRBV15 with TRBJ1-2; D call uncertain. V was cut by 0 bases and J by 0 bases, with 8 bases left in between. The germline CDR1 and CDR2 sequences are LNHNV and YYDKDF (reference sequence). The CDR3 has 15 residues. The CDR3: CATSREPGANYGYTF. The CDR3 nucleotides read TGTGCCACCAGCAGAGAACCGGGAGCTAACTATGGCTACACCTTC. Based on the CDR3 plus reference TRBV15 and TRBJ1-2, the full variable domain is DAMVIQNPRYQVTQFGKPVTLSCSQTLNHNVMYWYQQKSSQAPKLLFHYYDKDFNNEADTPDNFQSRRPNTSFCFLDIRSPGLGDTAMYLCATSREPGANYGYTFGSGTRLTVV.

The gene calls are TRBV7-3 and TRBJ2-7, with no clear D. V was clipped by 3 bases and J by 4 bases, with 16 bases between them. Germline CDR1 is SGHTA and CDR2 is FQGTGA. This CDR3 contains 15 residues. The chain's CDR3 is CASSLSSRSGYEQYF. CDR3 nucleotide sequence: TGTGCCAGCAGCTTGAGCTCCCGTTCGGGTTACGAGCAGTACTTC.

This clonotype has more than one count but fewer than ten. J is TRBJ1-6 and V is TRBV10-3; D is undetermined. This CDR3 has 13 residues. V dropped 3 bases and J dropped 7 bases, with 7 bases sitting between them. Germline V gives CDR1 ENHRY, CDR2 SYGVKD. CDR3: CAISDSRNSPLHF. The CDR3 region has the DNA TGTGCCATCAGTGACTCGCGGAATTCACCCCTCCACTTT.

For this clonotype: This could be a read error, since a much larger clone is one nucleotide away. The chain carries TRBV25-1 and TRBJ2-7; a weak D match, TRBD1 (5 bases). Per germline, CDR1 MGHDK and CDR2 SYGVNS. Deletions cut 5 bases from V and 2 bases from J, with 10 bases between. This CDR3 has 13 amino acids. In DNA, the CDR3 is TGTGCCAGCAGTCACACAGGAGCCTACGAGCAGTACTTC. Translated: CASSHTGAYEQYF.

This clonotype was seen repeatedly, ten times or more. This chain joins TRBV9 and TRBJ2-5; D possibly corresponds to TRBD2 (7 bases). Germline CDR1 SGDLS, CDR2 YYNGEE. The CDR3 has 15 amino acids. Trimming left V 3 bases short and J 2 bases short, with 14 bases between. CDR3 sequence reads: CASSAGGGDQETQYF. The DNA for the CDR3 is TGTGCCAGCAGCGCAGGAGGGGGGGATCAAGAGACCCAGTACTTC.

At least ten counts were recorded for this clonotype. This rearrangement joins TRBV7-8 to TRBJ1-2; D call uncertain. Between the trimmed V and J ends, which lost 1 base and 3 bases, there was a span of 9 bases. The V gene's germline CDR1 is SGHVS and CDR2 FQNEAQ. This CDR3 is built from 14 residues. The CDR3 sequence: CASSLELADYGYTF. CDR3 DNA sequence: TGTGCCAGCAGCTTAGAGTTAGCAGACTATGGCTACACCTTC.

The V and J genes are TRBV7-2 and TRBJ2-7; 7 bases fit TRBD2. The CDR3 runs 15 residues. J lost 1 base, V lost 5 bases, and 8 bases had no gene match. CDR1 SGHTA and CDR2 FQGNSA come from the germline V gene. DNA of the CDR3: TGTGCCAGCAGCCCATGGGGGGGAGTTTCCTACGAGCAGTACTTC. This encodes CASSPWGGVSYEQYF.

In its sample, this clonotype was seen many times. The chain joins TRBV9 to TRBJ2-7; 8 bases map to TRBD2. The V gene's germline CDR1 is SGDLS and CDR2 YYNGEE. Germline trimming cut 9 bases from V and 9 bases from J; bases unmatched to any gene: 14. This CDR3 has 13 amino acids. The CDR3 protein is CATSSSSGSAQYF. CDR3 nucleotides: TGTGCCACTTCTTCATCGAGCGGGAGTGCGCAGTACTTC.

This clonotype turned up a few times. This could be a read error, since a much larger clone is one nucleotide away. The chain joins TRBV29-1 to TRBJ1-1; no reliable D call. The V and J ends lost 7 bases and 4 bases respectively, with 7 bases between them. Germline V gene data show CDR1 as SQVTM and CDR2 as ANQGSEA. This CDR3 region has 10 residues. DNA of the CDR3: TGCAGCGGACGGGCCACTGAAGCTTTCTTT. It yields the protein CSGRATEAFF.

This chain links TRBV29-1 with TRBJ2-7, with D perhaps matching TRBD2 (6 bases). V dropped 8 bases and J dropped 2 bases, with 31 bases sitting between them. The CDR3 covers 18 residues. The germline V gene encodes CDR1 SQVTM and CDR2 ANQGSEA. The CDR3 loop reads CSMRGGQGQGGAPYEQYF. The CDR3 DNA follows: TGCAGCATGAGGGGCGGGCAGGGCCAAGGCGGGGCCCCCTACGAGCAGTACTTC.

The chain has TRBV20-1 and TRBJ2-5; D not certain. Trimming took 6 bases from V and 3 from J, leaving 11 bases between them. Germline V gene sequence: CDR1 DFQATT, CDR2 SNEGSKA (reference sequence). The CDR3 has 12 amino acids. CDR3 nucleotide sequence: TGCAGTGCCAATACAGCTAAAGAGACCCAGTACTTC. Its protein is CSANTAKETQYF.

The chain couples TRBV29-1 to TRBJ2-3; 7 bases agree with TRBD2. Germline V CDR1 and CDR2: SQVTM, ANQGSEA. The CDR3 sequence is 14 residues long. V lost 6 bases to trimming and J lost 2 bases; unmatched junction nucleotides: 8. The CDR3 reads CSVNQGGPTDTQYF. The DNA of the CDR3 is TGCAGCGTAAATCAGGGAGGGCCCACAGATACGCAGTATTTT.

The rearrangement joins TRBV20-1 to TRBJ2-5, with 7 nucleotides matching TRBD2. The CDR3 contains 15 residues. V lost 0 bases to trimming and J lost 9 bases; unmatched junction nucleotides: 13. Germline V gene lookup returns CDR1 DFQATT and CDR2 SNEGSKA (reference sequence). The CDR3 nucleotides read TGCAGTGCTAGAGATCGGCTAGCGGTTAGGTTGGCCCAGTACTTC. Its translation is CSARDRLAVRLAQYF.

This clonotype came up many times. The CDR3 here is CAISESPQGGGGSGANVLTF. The CDR3 coding sequence is TGTGCCATCAGTGAGTCCCCACAAGGAGGGGGAGGGTCTGGGGCCAACGTCCTGACTTTC. V usage is TRBV10-3 and J usage is TRBJ2-6, with D possibly TRBD2 on 7 matching bases. The germline V and J ends were trimmed by 0 bases and 1 base, with 19 bases remaining between them. This CDR3 is built from 20 residues. CDR1 and CDR2 from the germline V gene are ENHRY and SYGVKD.

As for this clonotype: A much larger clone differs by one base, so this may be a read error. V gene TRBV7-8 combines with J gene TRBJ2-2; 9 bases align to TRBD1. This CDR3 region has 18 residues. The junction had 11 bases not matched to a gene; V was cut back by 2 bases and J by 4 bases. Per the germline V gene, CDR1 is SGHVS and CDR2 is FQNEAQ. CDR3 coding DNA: TGTGCCAGCAGCTTAAGGGCTGAGGGGACAGGGATCACCGGGGAGCTGTTTTTT. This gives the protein CASSLRAEGTGITGELFF.

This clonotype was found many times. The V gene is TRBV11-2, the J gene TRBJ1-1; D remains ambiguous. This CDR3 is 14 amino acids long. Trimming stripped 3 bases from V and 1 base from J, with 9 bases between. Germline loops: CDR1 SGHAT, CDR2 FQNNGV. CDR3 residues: CASSFTAKNTEAFF. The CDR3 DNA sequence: TGTGCCAGCAGCTTCACGGCTAAGAACACTGAAGCTTTCTTT.

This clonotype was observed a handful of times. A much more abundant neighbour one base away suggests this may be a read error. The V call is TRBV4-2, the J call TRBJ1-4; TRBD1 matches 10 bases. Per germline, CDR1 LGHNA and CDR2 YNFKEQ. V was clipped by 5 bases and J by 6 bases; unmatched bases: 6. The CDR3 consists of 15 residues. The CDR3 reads CASSLTGTGDEKLFF. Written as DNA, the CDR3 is TGTGCCAGCAGCTTGACCGGGACAGGGGATGAAAAACTGTTTTTT.

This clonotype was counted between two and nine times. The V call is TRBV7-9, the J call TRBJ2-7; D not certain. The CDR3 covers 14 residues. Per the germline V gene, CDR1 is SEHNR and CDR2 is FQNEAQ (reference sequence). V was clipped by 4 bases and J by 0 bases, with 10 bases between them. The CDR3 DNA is TGTGCCAGCAGCTCAACGGAACACTCCTACGAGCAGTACTTC. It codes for CASSSTEHSYEQYF. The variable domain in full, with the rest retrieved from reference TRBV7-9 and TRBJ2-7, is DTGVSQNPRHKITKRGQNVTFRCDPISEHNRLYWYRQTLGQGPEFLTYFQNEAQLEKSRLLSDRFSAERPKGSFSTLEIQRTEQGDSAMYLCASSSTEHSYEQYFGPGTRLTVT.

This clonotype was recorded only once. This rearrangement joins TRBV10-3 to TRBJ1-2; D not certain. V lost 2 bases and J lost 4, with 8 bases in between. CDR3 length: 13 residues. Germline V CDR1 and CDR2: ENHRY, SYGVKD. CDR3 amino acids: CAISENPFYGYTF. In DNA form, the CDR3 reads TGTGCCATCAGTGAGAACCCCTTCTATGGCTACACCTTC.

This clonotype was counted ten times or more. The CDR3 sequence: CASSAQSGKETQYF. The DNA of the CDR3 is TGTGCCAGCAGCGCCCAGTCAGGGAAAGAGACCCAGTACTTC. The chain combines TRBV9 with TRBJ2-5; maybe TRBD1 (5 bases). The V gene's germline CDR1 is SGDLS and CDR2 YYNGEE. V gave up 3 bases and J gave up 3 bases, with 12 bases separating them. The CDR3 totals 14 residues.

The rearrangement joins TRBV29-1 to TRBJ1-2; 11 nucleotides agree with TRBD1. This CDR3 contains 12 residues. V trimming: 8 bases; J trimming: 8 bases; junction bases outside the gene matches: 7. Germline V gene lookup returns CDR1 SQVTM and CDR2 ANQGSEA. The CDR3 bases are TGCAGCATTCGGGACAGGGGGTTCGGCTACACCTTC. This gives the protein CSIRDRGFGYTF.

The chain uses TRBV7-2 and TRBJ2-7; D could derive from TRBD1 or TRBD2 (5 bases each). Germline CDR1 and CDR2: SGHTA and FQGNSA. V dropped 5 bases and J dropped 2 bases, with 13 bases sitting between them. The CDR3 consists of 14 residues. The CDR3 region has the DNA TGTGCCAGCAGCCCGGGGCACGGGCCCTACGAGCAGTACTTC. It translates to CASSPGHGPYEQYF.

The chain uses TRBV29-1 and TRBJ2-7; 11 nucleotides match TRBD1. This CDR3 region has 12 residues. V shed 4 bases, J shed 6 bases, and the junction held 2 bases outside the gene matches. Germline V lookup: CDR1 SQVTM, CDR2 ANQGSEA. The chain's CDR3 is CSVADRGPEQYF. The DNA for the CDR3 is TGCAGCGTTGCGGACAGGGGGCCCGAGCAGTACTTC.

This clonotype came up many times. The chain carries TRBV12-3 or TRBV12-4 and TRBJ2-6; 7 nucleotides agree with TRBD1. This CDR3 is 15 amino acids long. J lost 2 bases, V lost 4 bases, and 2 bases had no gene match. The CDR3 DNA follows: TGTGCCAGCAGTTCCAGGGGGACTGGGGCCAACGTCCTGACTTTC. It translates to CASSSRGTGANVLTF.

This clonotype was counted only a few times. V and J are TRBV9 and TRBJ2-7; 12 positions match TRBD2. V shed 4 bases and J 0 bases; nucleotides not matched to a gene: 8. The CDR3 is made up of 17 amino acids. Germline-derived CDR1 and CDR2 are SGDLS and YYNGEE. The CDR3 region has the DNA TGTGCCAGCAGCCCCACCCCGGGACTAGCGGGCTCCTACGAGCAGTACTTC. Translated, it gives CASSPTPGLAGSYEQYF.

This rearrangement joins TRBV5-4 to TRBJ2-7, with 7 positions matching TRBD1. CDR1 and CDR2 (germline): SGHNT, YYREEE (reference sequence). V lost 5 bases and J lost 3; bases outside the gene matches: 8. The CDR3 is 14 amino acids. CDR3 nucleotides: TGTGCCAGCAGACAAGAGGGACAGCTCTACGAGCAGTACTTC. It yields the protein CASRQEGQLYEQYF.